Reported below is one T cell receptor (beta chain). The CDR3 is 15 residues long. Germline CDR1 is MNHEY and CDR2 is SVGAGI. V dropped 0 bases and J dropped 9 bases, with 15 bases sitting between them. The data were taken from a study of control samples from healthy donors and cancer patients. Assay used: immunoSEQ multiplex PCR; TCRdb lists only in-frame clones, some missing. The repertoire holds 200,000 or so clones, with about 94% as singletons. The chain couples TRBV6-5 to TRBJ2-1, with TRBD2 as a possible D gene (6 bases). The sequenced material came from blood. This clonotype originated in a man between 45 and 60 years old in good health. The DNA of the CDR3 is TGTGCCAGCAGTTACTCGATGCGGGGAGTAGGTGAGCAGTTCTTC. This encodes CASSYSMRGVGEQFF.